The clone carrying this T cell receptor (beta chain) was observed many times. The source of the sample is a study of identical twins. TCRdb reprocessed the 5' RACE reads with MiXCR, giving one entry per CDR3 protein. The sample lists roughly 200,000 distinct CDR3 sequences; approximately 15% were seen once. Unmatched junction bases numbered 7, after V lost 4 bases and J lost 6 bases. Germline V gene lookup returns CDR1 SEHNR and CDR2 FQNEAQ (reference sequence). The CDR3 is made up of 15 amino acids. This same sample was also part of a study on T cells expressing NK-cell markers.

The sequenced material came from CD8+ T cells sorted from blood. The source of this sequence is a woman aged 18-29 years in good health. The rearrangement uses TRBV7-9 and TRBJ1-5, with 9 bases aligning to TRBD1. The CDR3: CASSSTGGKGQPQHF. Written as DNA, the CDR3 is TGTGCCAGCAGCTCGACAGGGGGTAAAGGTCAGCCCCAGCATTTT. The full variable domain, rest sourced from reference TRBV7-9 and TRBJ1-5, is DTGVSQNPRHKITKRGQNVTFRCDPISEHNRLYWYRQTLGQGPEFLTYFQNEAQLEKSRLLSDRFSAERPKGSFSTLEIQRTEQGDSAMYLCASSSTGGKGQPQHFGDGTRLSIL.